The clone carrying this TCR beta chain was seen once. This entry comes from a study of immune evolution from preneoplasia to lung adenocarcinoma. Germline CDR1 reads MNHNY; CDR2 reads SVGAGI (reference sequence). With 6 bases clipped from V and 3 bases from J, the junction kept 6 bases outside the gene matches. CDR3 length: 14 residues. Assay used: immunoSEQ multiplex PCR; TCRdb lists only in-frame clones, some missing. The sample contains approximately 12,000 clones, more than 80% of which appear only once. The material sequenced was FFPE invasive lung adenocarcinoma tissue. J is TRBJ2-7 and V is TRBV6-6, with 9 bases identical to TRBD1. This clonotype was sampled from a person aged 70 to 80 with invasive lung adenocarcinoma. CDR3 in DNA: TGTGCCAGCAGACCGGGGACAGGGTTCTACGAGCAGTACTTC. It translates to CASRPGTGFYEQYF.